The 28 T cell receptor beta chains below were found in one sample sequenced in a study of blood T cell repertoires in COVID-19. TCRdb's copy holds only in-frame clones and misses some; the assay was immunoSEQ multiplex PCR. This table has more than 45,000 clones, around 90% appearing once. Sequencing used peripheral blood. The receptors here all came from a human donor with active COVID-19. The donor label of this sample is uncertain.

The chain uses TRBV6-1 and TRBJ2-1, with 15 bases matching TRBD2. There are 15 residues in the CDR3. Looked up from germline, CDR1 is MNHNS and CDR2 is SASEGT. Losses at the gene ends were 3 bases for V and 9 bases for J; bases not matched to a gene: 3. CDR3 DNA: TGTGCCAGCAGTGAGGGACTAGCGGGAGGTGGTGAGCAGTTCTTC. It codes for CASSEGLAGGGEQFF.

J is TRBJ2-5 and V is TRBV2, with a weak D call TRBD1 (5 bases). Germline V CDR1 and CDR2: SNHLY, FYNNEI. V was cut by 3 bases and J by 2 bases, with 13 bases left in between. The CDR3 extends over 15 amino acids. CDR3 nucleotides: TGTGCCAGCAGTGACAGCCCAAGGACACAAGAGACCCAGTACTTC. Translating gives CASSDSPRTQETQYF.

This chain links TRBV3-1 (or the pseudogene TRBV3-2) with TRBJ1-1, with 9 bases that match TRBD1. CDR1 is LGHDT and CDR2 is YNNKEL in the germline V gene (reference sequence). With V trimmed by 4 bases and J by 1 base, 7 bases remained unmatched. The CDR3 is 16 residues long. CDR3 sequence (DNA): TGTGCCAGCAGCCCTCAACCGGACAGGGGGAACACTGAAGCTTTCTTT. Translation: CASSPQPDRGNTEAFF.

The chain couples TRBV5-8 to TRBJ1-2, with TRBD1 matching over 8 bases. With V trimmed by 4 bases and J by 8 bases, 13 bases remained unmatched. CDR3 length: 15 amino acids. CDR1 is SGHTS, CDR2 YDEGEE, per germline. DNA of the CDR3: TGTGCCAGCAGCGAGGACGCAGGGGGCCGAGACGGCTACACCTTC. Amino acids: CASSEDAGGRDGYTF.

This chain connects TRBV7-2 to TRBJ2-5; 7 bases align to TRBD2. The trim removed 2 bases at V and 1 base at J, leaving 1 base unmatched. Germline values: CDR1 SGHTA, CDR2 FQGNSA. The CDR3 runs to 14 residues. Written as DNA, the CDR3 is TGTGCCAGCAGCTTAAGCGGGATCCAAGAGACCCAGTACTTC. This sequence encodes CASSLSGIQETQYF.

The chain carries TRBV18 and TRBJ2-2; D is perhaps TRBD1 (6 bases). V was trimmed by 8 bases and J by 5 bases, leaving 18 bases between them. Germline V gives CDR1 KGHSH, CDR2 LQKENI. The CDR3 spans 15 residues. CDR3 loop: CASTYYPQGTGELFF. The CDR3, as DNA: TGTGCCAGCACGTATTACCCACAGGGTACCGGGGAGCTGTTTTTT.

The chain has TRBV19 and TRBJ1-2; no definite D call. The CDR3 covers 14 residues. Trimming shortened V by 0 bases and J by 9 bases, and 14 bases separated the two germline ends. Germline loops: CDR1 LNHDA, CDR2 SQIVND (reference sequence). In nucleotides, the CDR3 is TGTGCCAGTAGTATAGACGCACAGCTTTCTAGCTACACCTTC. Protein: CASSIDAQLSSYTF.

V and J are TRBV11-2 and TRBJ2-3; 9 bases align to TRBD1. Germline CDR1 and CDR2: SGHAT and FQNNGV. The V segment lost 5 bases and the J segment 3 bases; nucleotides outside the gene matches: 9. CDR3 length equals 16 residues. CDR3 protein: CASSPRQGDLTDTQYF. The CDR3 nucleotides read TGTGCCAGCAGCCCCCGACAGGGGGATTTAACAGATACGCAGTATTTT.

About this clone: A read error may produce the germline difference seen at one junction end. The chain has TRBV7-7 and TRBJ2-5; D is undetermined. The CDR3 contains 15 residues. Germline V gene data show CDR1 as SSHAT and CDR2 as FNYEAQ (reference sequence). CDR3 coding DNA: TGTGCTAGCAGCTTAAGAACAGAACCACAAGAGACCCAGTACTTC. Its protein product is CASSLRTEPQETQYF. The full variable domain, completed using reference TRBV7-7 and TRBJ2-5, is GAGVSQSPRYKVTKRGQDVTLRCDPISSHATLYWYQQALGQGPEFLTYFNYEAQPDKSGLPSDRFSAERPEGSISTLTIQRTEQRDSAMYRCASSLRTEPQETQYFGPGTRLLVL.

This clone was recorded only once. The chain carries TRBV10-1 and TRBJ2-1, with 9 bases fitting TRBD1. V shed 5 bases and J 1 base; nucleotides not matched to a gene: 6. This CDR3 has 16 amino acids. The germline gives CDR1 WNHNN, CDR2 SYGVQD (reference sequence). The CDR3 sequence: CASSQAGTGSYNEQFF. In DNA form, the CDR3 reads TGCGCCAGCAGTCAGGCCGGGACAGGGTCCTACAATGAGCAGTTCTTC.

The chain joins TRBV5-1 to TRBJ2-2; a possible D gene is TRBD2 (7 bases). V dropped 4 bases and J dropped 0 bases, with 13 bases sitting between them. The germline gives CDR1 SGHRS, CDR2 YFSETQ. This CDR3 is built from 16 residues. CDR3 DNA: TGCGCCAGCAGCATCGCGGGGGCCACGAACACCGGGGAGCTGTTTTTT. This sequence encodes CASSIAGATNTGELFF.

About this clone: The junction departs from germline at one end; a sequencing error may be responsible. V and J are TRBV5-1 and TRBJ1-1, with D perhaps TRBD1 (6 bases). This CDR3 spans 13 amino acids. Germline V gene sequence: CDR1 SGHRS, CDR2 YFSETQ. The CDR3 DNA follows: TGCGCCAGCAGCGGGCAGGGGAACGCTGAAGCTTTCTTT. It yields the protein CASSGQGNAEAFF.

The chain links TRBV18 to TRBJ1-1; 8 bases are shared with TRBD1. Germline assignment: CDR1 KGHSH and CDR2 LQKENI. This CDR3 spans 15 amino acids. The trim removed 0 bases at V and 4 bases at J, leaving 4 bases unmatched. CDR3 nucleotides: TGTGCCAGCTCACCACCGGGGACAGGCGGCACTGAAGCTTTCTTT. It is translated as CASSPPGTGGTEAFF.

In its sample, this clone was seen a few times. This sequence joins TRBV7-8 and TRBJ2-2; 10 nucleotides agree with TRBD1. The V and J ends lost 5 bases and 7 bases, in that order; junction bases with no gene match: 10. This CDR3 comprises 16 residues. Germline loops: CDR1 SGHVS, CDR2 FQNEAQ. The DNA of the CDR3 is TGTGCCAGCAGCGACCGGGACAGGGGACGGAGCGGGGAGCTGTTTTTT. Protein sequence: CASSDRDRGRSGELFF. Full variable domain (missing parts from reference TRBV7-8 and TRBJ2-2): GAGVSQSPRYKVAKRGQDVALRCDPISGHVSLFWYQQALGQGPEFLTYFQNEAQLDKSGLPSDRFFAERPEGSVSTLKIQRTQQEDSAVYLCASSDRDRGRSGELFFGEGSRLTVL.

The rearrangement joins TRBV7-9 to TRBJ1-2; D unclear. CDR1 SEHNR and CDR2 FQNEAQ come from the germline V gene (reference sequence). The length of the CDR3 is 13 residues. V was shortened by 3 bases and J by 8 bases, with 13 bases between the two germline ends. The CDR3 loop is CASSFAEPEGYTF. In DNA, the CDR3 is TGTGCCAGCAGCTTTGCGGAACCGGAGGGCTACACCTTC.

The chain combines TRBV7-8 with TRBJ2-2; TRBD1 matches 7 bases. This CDR3 has 15 amino acids. V lost 5 bases and J lost 4; bases outside the gene matches: 7. Germline-derived CDR1 and CDR2 are SGHVS and FQNEAQ. For the CDR3, the DNA is TGTGCCAGCAGCCTTGGGACAGCCGGCACCGGGGAGCTGTTTTTT. This gives the protein CASSLGTAGTGELFF. Filled out from reference TRBV7-8 and TRBJ2-2, the complete variable domain reads GAGVSQSPRYKVAKRGQDVALRCDPISGHVSLFWYQQALGQGPEFLTYFQNEAQLDKSGLPSDRFFAERPEGSVSTLKIQRTQQEDSAVYLCASSLGTAGTGELFFGEGSRLTVL.

This clone was seen only once. V gene TRBV5-4 combines with J gene TRBJ1-1; D may be TRBD1 (5 bases). This CDR3 comprises 13 residues. Between the trimmed V and J ends, which lost 0 bases and 3 bases, there was a span of 6 bases. Germline V gene data show CDR1 as SGHNT and CDR2 as YYREEE (reference sequence). The CDR3 region is CASSLDRHTEAFF. CDR3 sequence (DNA): TGTGCCAGCAGCTTGGACAGGCACACTGAAGCTTTCTTT.

The rearrangement links TRBV7-3 to TRBJ1-2; 7 positions agree with TRBD1. Germline V gene sequence: CDR1 SGHTA, CDR2 FQGTGA. The CDR3 is 14 residues long. After removal of 1 base from V and 7 bases from J, the junction contained 6 bases not matched to a gene. The CDR3 nucleotides read TGTGCCAGCAGCTTAATGGAGGGGGCAGGTGGCTACACCTTC. This codes for CASSLMEGAGGYTF.

The chain couples TRBV5-4 to TRBJ2-7, with TRBD1 identical over 9 bases. The germline CDR1 and CDR2 sequences are SGHNT and YYREEE (reference sequence). V trimming: 4 bases; J trimming: 2 bases; junction bases outside the gene matches: 7. There are 15 residues in the CDR3. The CDR3 loop reads CASSPPGQGAYEQYF. The CDR3 DNA follows: TGTGCCAGCAGCCCTCCGGGACAGGGTGCCTACGAGCAGTACTTC.

The genes are TRBV6-2 or TRBV6-3 and TRBJ2-3; 9 bases fit TRBD2. This CDR3 is 16 amino acids long. The J segment lost 3 bases and the V segment lost 5 bases, leaving 9 bases of the junction unmatched. CDR1 is MNHEY, CDR2 SVGEGT, per germline. The CDR3 DNA reads as TGTGCCAGCAGTCCCCTCGGCGGGAGGGGTACAGATACGCAGTATTTT. It translates to CASSPLGGRGTDTQYF.

This chain links TRBV28 with TRBJ1-6, with D uncertain. CDR3 length: 18 amino acids. The germline V and J ends were trimmed by 2 bases and 2 bases, with 16 bases remaining between them. The germline gives CDR1 MDHEN, CDR2 SYDVKM. CDR3 region: CASSLPRRPGTYNSPLHF. The DNA of the CDR3 is TGTGCCAGCAGTTTACCCCGGCGGCCGGGGACCTATAATTCACCCCTCCACTTT.

This clone has a single count. V is TRBV11-3 and J is TRBJ2-2, with 8 positions matching TRBD1. There are 13 residues in the CDR3. Germline loops: CDR1 SGHNT, CDR2 YENEEA. Trimming removed 4 bases from V and 9 bases from J; junction bases left unmatched: 4. In DNA, the CDR3 is TGTGCCAGCAGCTCGACAGGGGTTAGGGAGCTGTTTTTT. This gives the protein CASSSTGVRELFF.

This chain connects TRBV5-6 to TRBJ2-7, with D maybe TRBD1 (7 bases). Germline V gives CDR1 SGHDT, CDR2 YYEEEE. The V end lost 1 base, the J end lost 2 bases, and 19 bases lay between the germline ends. The CDR3 has 17 amino acids. The CDR3 is CASSLYWPRGDTYEQYF. The CDR3 DNA is TGTGCCAGCAGCTTGTATTGGCCCAGGGGGGACACCTACGAGCAGTACTTC.

The rearrangement links TRBV7-2 to TRBJ1-5, with a weak D call TRBD1 (5 bases). Germline V gene lookup returns CDR1 SGHTA and CDR2 FQGNSA. The CDR3 is made up of 13 amino acids. V was trimmed by 3 bases and J by 4 bases, leaving 7 bases between them. In nucleotides, the CDR3 is TGTGCCAGCAGCTTCCGGGGGAATCAGCCCCAGCATTTT. This gives the protein CASSFRGNQPQHF.

The chain carries TRBV6-5 and TRBJ2-7; TRBD1 agrees at 8 bases. The junction had 11 bases not matched to a gene; V was cut back by 6 bases and J by 7 bases. Per the germline V gene, CDR1 is MNHEY and CDR2 is SVGAGI. The CDR3 is made up of 14 amino acids. CDR3 in amino acids: CASSSGTGLFEQYF. CDR3 sequence (DNA): TGTGCCAGCAGCTCCGGGACAGGCCTCTTTGAGCAGTACTTC.

The chain combines TRBV6-5 with TRBJ2-2; D is unresolved. The CDR3 has 14 residues. V lost 6 bases and J 4 bases, leaving 12 bases between the germline ends. CDR1 is MNHEY, CDR2 SVGAGI, per germline. CDR3 sequence: CASSLTWATGELFF. CDR3 DNA sequence: TGTGCCAGCAGCCTTACATGGGCCACCGGGGAGCTGTTTTTT.

The CDR3 DNA sequence: TGCAGTACCCTTGGGGGGGGGAGCACAGATACGCAGTATTTT. It is translated as CSTLGGGSTDTQYF. J is TRBJ2-3 and V is TRBV29-1, with 7 bases matching TRBD2. CDR1 SQVTM and CDR2 ANQGSEA come from the germline V gene. The CDR3 is 14 residues long.

V usage is TRBV14 and J usage is TRBJ2-5; the match to TRBD2 covers 7 bases. The germline V gene has CDR1 SGHDN and CDR2 FVKESK. This CDR3 comprises 16 residues. Germline trimming cut 4 bases from V and 5 bases from J; bases unmatched to any gene: 13. The CDR3 nucleotides are TGTGCCAGCAGCCCACTTCTAGGCGCGGGGGTGGAGACCCAGTACTTC. The encoded protein is CASSPLLGAGVETQYF.